A single sample gave rise to the 22 T cell receptor beta chains below, sequenced in a study of CD8+ T cells in alopecia areata. Sequencing templates came from extracted RNA that was reverse transcribed into cDNA. Sequencing was performed with immunoSEQ multiplex PCR; in TCRdb, only in-frame clones are kept and a portion is missing. The sample lists 150,000 to 200,000 clones, about 67% occurring once. Sequenced here: CD8+ T cells sorted from blood, sampled at week 0. The receptors stem from a human donor with alopecia areata.

The rearrangement uses TRBV13 and TRBJ2-5, with TRBD2 matching 7 bases. Germline loops: CDR1 PRHDT, CDR2 FYEKMQ (reference sequence). With 5 bases clipped from V and 5 bases from J, the junction kept 11 bases outside the gene matches. CDR3 length equals 15 residues. CDR3 DNA sequence: TGTGCCAGCAGCGGTAGACTAGCAACTGGGGAGACCCAGTACTTC. It encodes CASSGRLATGETQYF.

For this clone: Other DNA sequences in this specimen translate into the identical CDR3. The chain employs TRBV29-1 and TRBJ2-2; 11 bases are shared with TRBD1. Germline V CDR1 and CDR2: SQVTM, ANQGSEA. V lost 6 bases to trimming and J lost 4 bases; unmatched junction nucleotides: 1. CDR3 length: 13 amino acids. The CDR3 loop is CSVGTGGTGELFF. The CDR3 coding sequence is TGCAGCGTGGGGACAGGGGGCACCGGGGAGCTGTTTTTT.

This clone was seen more than once but under ten times. Here the CDR3 reads CASSRTSGFTDTQYF. The DNA for the CDR3 is TGTGCCAGTAGTAGGACTAGCGGATTCACAGATACGCAGTATTTT. The rearrangement uses TRBV19 and TRBJ2-3, with TRBD2 matching 10 bases. CDR3 length: 15 amino acids. Germline CDR1 reads LNHDA; CDR2 reads SQIVND (reference sequence). Unmatched junction bases numbered 3, after V lost 4 bases and J lost 2 bases.

CDR3 sequence: CSVPSLRVSDTQYF. The CDR3 DNA sequence: TGCAGCGTGCCATCCCTCAGGGTCTCAGATACGCAGTATTTT. The chain couples TRBV29-1 to TRBJ2-3; maybe TRBD1 (5 bases). The V end was cut by 6 bases, the J end by 4 bases, with 17 bases between. Germline V lookup: CDR1 SQVTM, CDR2 ANQGSEA. The CDR3 runs 14 residues.

The chain uses TRBV6-6 and TRBJ1-5; maybe TRBD1 (6 bases). The CDR3 is 14 amino acids. V gave up 5 bases and J gave up 1 base, with 9 bases separating them. Germline V gene data show CDR1 as MNHNY and CDR2 as SVGAGI (reference sequence). In DNA, the CDR3 is TGTGCCAGCAGTCTGGGGGCGAGCAATCAGCCCCAGCATTTT. Amino acid sequence: CASSLGASNQPQHF.

This rearrangement joins TRBV29-1 to TRBJ1-1, with TRBD1 matching 10 bases. The V gene end was trimmed by 2 bases and the J gene end by 5 bases; junction bases not matched to a gene: 14. Germline values: CDR1 SQVTM, CDR2 ANQGSEA. The CDR3 is 17 residues long. Written as DNA, the CDR3 is TGCAGCGTTGAAAGGGACAGGGGACCAGAGAGCTTAACTGAAGCTTTCTTT. Translated, it gives CSVERDRGPESLTEAFF.

This clone was seen only a few times. This chain uses TRBV10-3 with TRBJ2-5; D might be TRBD2 (6 bases). This CDR3 is 14 amino acids long. Germline CDR1 ENHRY, CDR2 SYGVKD. The V end was cut by 6 bases, the J end by 4 bases, with 15 bases between. The CDR3, as DNA: TGTGCCATCAGCCCGGGGGAGATTCGAGAGACCCAGTACTTC. Residues: CAISPGEIRETQYF.

Here the CDR3 reads CAISERGGGYTF. The CDR3 bases are TGTGCCATCAGTGAGAGGGGAGGCGGCTACACCTTC. The genes are TRBV10-3 and TRBJ1-2, with D maybe TRBD1 (5 bases). Germline CDR1 and CDR2: ENHRY and SYGVKD. The germline V and J ends were trimmed by 2 bases and 8 bases, with 9 bases remaining between them. The CDR3 has 12 amino acids.

The chain uses TRBV19 and TRBJ1-1; no firm D call. CDR1 is LNHDA, CDR2 SQIVND, per germline (reference sequence). The V gene lost 4 bases and the J gene lost 3 bases, with 6 bases spanning the gap. The CDR3 has 12 amino acids. CDR3 sequence (DNA): TGTGCCAGTAGTAGATCGTACACTGAAGCTTTCTTT. It encodes CASSRSYTEAFF.

CDR3 loop: CASSQRDETDTQYF. The DNA for the CDR3 is TGTGCCAGCAGCCAGCGGGACGAGACAGATACGCAGTATTTT. V and J are TRBV13 and TRBJ2-3, with 7 bases identical to TRBD2. Germline values: CDR1 PRHDT, CDR2 FYEKMQ (reference sequence). With 5 bases clipped from V and 3 bases from J, the junction kept 5 bases outside the gene matches. CDR3 size: 14 residues.

The rearrangement uses TRBV4-2 and TRBJ1-4, with unresolved D. V shed 0 bases and J shed 10 bases, with 18 bases lying between them. The length of the CDR3 is 16 residues. CDR1 and CDR2 from the germline V gene are LGHNA and YNFKEQ. The CDR3 DNA sequence: TGTGCCAGCAGCCAAGAAAGGGCCGAAAACAGTGGAAAACTGTTTTTT. Protein sequence: CASSQERAENSGKLFF.

The table lists this clone with a few counts. The chain is built from TRBV13 and TRBJ2-7; possible D gene TRBD2, 6 bases. The CDR3 totals 12 residues. Germline V gene data show CDR1 as PRHDT and CDR2 as FYEKMQ (reference sequence). V was cut by 2 bases and J by 6 bases, with 8 bases left in between. The chain's CDR3 is CASSLSGVEQYF. Here the CDR3 DNA reads TGTGCCAGCAGCTTATCGGGGGTCGAGCAGTACTTC.

This clone was picked up one time. V gene TRBV10-3 combines with J gene TRBJ2-7, with D hard to call. CDR1 and CDR2 (germline): ENHRY, SYGVKD. This CDR3 region has 13 residues. V dropped 7 bases and J dropped 5 bases, with 15 bases sitting between them. The CDR3 spells CAIKVTADNEQYF. The CDR3 bases are TGTGCCATCAAGGTTACAGCAGACAACGAGCAGTACTTC.

V usage is TRBV5-1 and J usage is TRBJ2-5; D gene uncertain. Looked up from germline, CDR1 is SGHRS and CDR2 is YFSETQ. V lost 5 bases, J lost 5 bases, and 19 bases lay in between. This CDR3 is built from 15 residues. In DNA form, the CDR3 reads TGCGCCAGCAGGGATGAAGGGTTGGGTTTGGAGACCCAGTACTTC. It yields the protein CASRDEGLGLETQYF.

This clone occurred a few times. The chain links TRBV10-3 to TRBJ2-3; D unclear. The CDR3 spans 15 residues. V lost 5 bases and J 2 bases, leaving 14 bases between the germline ends. The germline V gene encodes CDR1 ENHRY and CDR2 SYGVKD. CDR3 residues: CAISHTGTDTDTQYF. The CDR3, as DNA: TGTGCCATCAGTCATACTGGAACAGACACAGATACGCAGTATTTT.

This chain uses TRBV29-1 with TRBJ2-2, with 13 bases fitting TRBD2. Germline V gene lookup returns CDR1 SQVTM and CDR2 ANQGSEA. The V and J ends lost 6 bases and 0 bases, in that order; junction bases with no gene match: 4. The CDR3 consists of 16 residues. The CDR3 loop reads CSVAGTSGANTGELFF. The CDR3 DNA is TGCAGCGTGGCCGGGACTAGCGGGGCGAACACCGGGGAGCTGTTTTTT.

The V gene is TRBV15, the J gene TRBJ1-5; possible D gene TRBD1, 5 bases. The CDR3 length is 14 residues. V shed 6 bases and J shed 3 bases, with 12 bases lying between them. Germline CDR1 and CDR2: LNHNV and YYDKDF (reference sequence). CDR3 sequence (DNA): TGTGCCACCAGGGTTCGACAGCCCAATCAGCCCCAGCATTTT. Translated: CATRVRQPNQPQHF.

This clone has a count of ten or more. The V gene is TRBV5-1, the J gene TRBJ2-7, with a weak D call TRBD2 (6 bases). The length of the CDR3 is 15 residues. Looked up from germline, CDR1 is SGHRS and CDR2 is YFSETQ. With 0 bases removed from V and 0 bases from J, the gap between germline ends came to 10 bases. In DNA, the CDR3 is TGCGCCAGCAGCTTGGGGGGACTGAGCTCCTACGAGCAGTACTTC. Its translation: CASSLGGLSSYEQYF.

V gene TRBV6-5 combines with J gene TRBJ2-7; 8 positions agree with TRBD1. Germline V gene data show CDR1 as MNHEY and CDR2 as SVGAGI. V gave up 10 bases and J gave up 6 bases; unmatched junction bases: 5. The CDR3 totals 11 residues. The CDR3 coding sequence is TGTGCCACCAATGACAGGGGCGAGCAGTACTTC. This gives the protein CATNDRGEQYF.

The gene calls are TRBV7-6 and TRBJ2-1; 13 bases are shared with TRBD2. V lost 3 bases to trimming and J lost 6 bases; unmatched junction nucleotides: 2. The CDR3 sequence is 15 residues long. Germline CDR1 is SGHVS and CDR2 is FNYEAQ. CDR3 sequence: CASSLRTSGGNEQFF. DNA for the CDR3: TGTGCCAGCAGCTTGAGGACTAGCGGGGGCAATGAGCAGTTCTTC.

The chain combines TRBV27 with TRBJ1-5; D not certain. This CDR3 has 14 residues. V was cut by 3 bases and J by 0 bases, with 6 bases left in between. CDR1 is MNHEY and CDR2 is SMNVEV in the germline V gene (reference sequence). CDR3 sequence (DNA): TGTGCCAGCAGTTTGGGTTATAGCAATCAGCCCCAGCATTTT. Protein: CASSLGYSNQPQHF.

The V gene is TRBV11-2, the J gene TRBJ2-1, with 7 bases identical to TRBD1. Trimming took 4 bases from V and 4 from J; bases not matched to a gene: 7. Germline V gene sequence: CDR1 SGHAT, CDR2 FQNNGV. CDR3 length: 15 amino acids. CDR3 loop: CASSSEGAVYNEQFF. The CDR3 bases are TGTGCCAGCAGCTCTGAGGGGGCCGTTTACAATGAGCAGTTCTTC.